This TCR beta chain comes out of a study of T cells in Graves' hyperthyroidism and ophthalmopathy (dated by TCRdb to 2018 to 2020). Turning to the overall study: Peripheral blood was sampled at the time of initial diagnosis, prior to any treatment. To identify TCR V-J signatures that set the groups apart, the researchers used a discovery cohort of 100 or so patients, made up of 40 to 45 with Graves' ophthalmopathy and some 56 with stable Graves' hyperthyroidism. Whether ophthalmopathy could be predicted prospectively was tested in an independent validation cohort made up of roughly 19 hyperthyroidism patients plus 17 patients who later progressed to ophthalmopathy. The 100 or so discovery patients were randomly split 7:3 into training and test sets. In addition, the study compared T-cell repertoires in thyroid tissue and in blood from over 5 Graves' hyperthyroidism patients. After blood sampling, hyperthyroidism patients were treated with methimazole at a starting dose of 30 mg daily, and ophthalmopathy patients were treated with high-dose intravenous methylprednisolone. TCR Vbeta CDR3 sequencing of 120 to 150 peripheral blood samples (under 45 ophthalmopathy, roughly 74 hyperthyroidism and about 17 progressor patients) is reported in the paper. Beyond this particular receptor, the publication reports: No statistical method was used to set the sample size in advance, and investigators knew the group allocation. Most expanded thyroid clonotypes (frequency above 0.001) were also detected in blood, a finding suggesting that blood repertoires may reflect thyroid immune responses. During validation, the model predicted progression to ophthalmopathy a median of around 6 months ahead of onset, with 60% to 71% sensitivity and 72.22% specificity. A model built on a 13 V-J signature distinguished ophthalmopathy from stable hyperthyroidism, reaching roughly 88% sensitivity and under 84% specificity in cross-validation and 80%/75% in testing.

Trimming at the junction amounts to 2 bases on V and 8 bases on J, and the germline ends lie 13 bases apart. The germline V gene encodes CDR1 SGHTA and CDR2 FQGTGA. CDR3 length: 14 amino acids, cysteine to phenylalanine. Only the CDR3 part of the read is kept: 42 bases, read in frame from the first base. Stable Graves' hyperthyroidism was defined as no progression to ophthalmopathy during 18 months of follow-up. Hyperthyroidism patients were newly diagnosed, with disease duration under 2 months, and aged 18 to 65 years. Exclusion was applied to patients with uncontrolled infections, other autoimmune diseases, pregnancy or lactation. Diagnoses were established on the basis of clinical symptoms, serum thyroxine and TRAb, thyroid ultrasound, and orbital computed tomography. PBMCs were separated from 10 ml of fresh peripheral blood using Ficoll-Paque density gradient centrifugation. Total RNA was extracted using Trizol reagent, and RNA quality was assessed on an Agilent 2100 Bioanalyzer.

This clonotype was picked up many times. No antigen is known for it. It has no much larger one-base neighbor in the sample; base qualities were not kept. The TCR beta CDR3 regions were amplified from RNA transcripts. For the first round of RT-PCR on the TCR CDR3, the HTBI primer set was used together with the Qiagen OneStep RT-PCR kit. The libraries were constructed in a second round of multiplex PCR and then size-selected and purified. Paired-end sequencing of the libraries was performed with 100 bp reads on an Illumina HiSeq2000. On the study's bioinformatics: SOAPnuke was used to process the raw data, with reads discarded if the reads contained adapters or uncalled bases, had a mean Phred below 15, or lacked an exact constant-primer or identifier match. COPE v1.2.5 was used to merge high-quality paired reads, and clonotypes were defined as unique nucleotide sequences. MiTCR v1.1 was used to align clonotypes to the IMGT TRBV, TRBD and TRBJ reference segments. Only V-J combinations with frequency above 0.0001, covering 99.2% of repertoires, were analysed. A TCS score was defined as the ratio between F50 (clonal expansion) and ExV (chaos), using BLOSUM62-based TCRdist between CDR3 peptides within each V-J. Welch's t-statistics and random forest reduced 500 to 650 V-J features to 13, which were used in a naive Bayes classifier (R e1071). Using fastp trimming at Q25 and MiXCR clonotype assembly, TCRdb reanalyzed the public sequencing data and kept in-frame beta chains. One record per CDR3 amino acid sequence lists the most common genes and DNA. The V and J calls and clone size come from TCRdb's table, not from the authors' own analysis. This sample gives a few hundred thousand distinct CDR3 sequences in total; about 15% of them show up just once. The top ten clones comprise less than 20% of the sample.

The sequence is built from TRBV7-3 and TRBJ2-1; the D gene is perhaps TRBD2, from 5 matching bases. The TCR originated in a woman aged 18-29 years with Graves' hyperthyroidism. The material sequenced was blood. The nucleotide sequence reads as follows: TGTGCCAGCAGCTTAGGTGGGAGCCAATATGAGCAGTTCTTC. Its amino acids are CASSLGGSQYEQFF.